This TCR beta chain was identified in a study of STAT3 mutations in large granular lymphocyte leukemia. Study-wide findings and caveats: Every T-LGLL patient had at least one immunodominant TCRbeta clonotype.

This clone was detected a few times. The antigen remains unidentified. Method: immunoSEQ multiplex PCR; TCRdb's copy keeps in-frame clones and lacks some. The sample lists about 9,200 clones; 54% were seen once. V lost 0 bases to trimming and J lost 4 bases, with 15 bases between them. Germline assignment: CDR1 GTSNPN and CDR2 SVGIG (reference sequence). The CDR3 totals 15 residues. J is TRBJ1-1 and V is TRBV30, with a possible D match to TRBD1 (6 bases). The sequence derives from a boy aged 5-17 years with T-cell large granular lymphocyte leukemia. Some clones in this sample may be carry-over from other donors' samples. Sequenced material: peripheral blood mononuclear cells. The CDR3 coding sequence is TGTGCCTGGAGTGTACAATGGGGGGCGGGCACTGAAGCTTTCTTT. Protein: CAWSVQWGAGTEAFF.